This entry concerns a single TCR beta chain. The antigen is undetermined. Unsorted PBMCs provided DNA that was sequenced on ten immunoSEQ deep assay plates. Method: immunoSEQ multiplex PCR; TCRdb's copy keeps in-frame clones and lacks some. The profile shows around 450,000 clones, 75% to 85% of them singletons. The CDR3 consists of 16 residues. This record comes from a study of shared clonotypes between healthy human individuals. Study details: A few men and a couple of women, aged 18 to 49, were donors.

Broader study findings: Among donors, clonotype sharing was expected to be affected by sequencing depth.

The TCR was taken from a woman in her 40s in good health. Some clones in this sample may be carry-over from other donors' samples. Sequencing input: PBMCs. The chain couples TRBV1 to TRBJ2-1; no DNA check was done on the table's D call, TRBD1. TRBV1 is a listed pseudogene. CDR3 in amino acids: CTSSQDWTGVYNEQFF. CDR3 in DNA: TGCACCAGCAGCCAAGACTGGACAGGGGTTTACAATGAGCAGTTCTTC.